The present entry profiles one TCR beta chain with its context. This clone was observed a handful of times. No cognate antigen has been identified for it. No clone much larger than this one lies a single base away; base qualities are absent. The label giving this sample's treatment or condition can be read as: oral pan-JAK inhibitor, 5-10 mg twice daily. Lesional scalp punch biopsies and peripheral blood were collected from alopecia areata patients. PBMCs were isolated by density centrifugation and stained for CD3, CD4 and CD8, after which CD4+ and CD8+ T cells were sorted on a FACSAria. Libraries were made using the immunoSEQ multiplex PCR assay. For TCR sequencing, RNA was extracted from every sample and reverse transcribed into cDNA to serve as template. SuperScript III was used for first-strand cDNA synthesis, primed with a 2:1 mix of oligo-dT and random hexamers. A synthetic immune receptor repertoire was used to measure amplification bias, and any remaining bias was corrected computationally. The study's own analysis went as follows. After raw reads were preprocessed to remove errors, the CDR3 was defined following IMGT conventions as running from the conserved cysteine to phenylalanine. Clonality was computed as 1 minus the Shannon entropy, with the entropy normalized by log2 of the number of productive unique TCRs. CD4 or CD8 identity of scalp clones was inferred by cross-referencing scalp TCRbeta sequences with sorted blood CD4 and CD8 repertoires. The source is immuneACCESS, and TCRdb retained only in-frame sequences with V and J called. Part of the clones is not carried over; for the studies checked, unresolved V genes explain less than half of this, and the remainder is unexplained. Clone size and V and J calls were adopted from that table, with D and trimming inferred from the DNA. The sample has some 170,000 clones on record, 50% to 75% of them singletons. The top ten clones comprise under 20% of the sample.

This sample was included in a study of CD8+ T cells in alopecia areata (dated by TCRdb to 2016 to 2019). Regarding the study in general: Treated patients were enrolled in an open-label pilot trial of oral tofacitinib, 5 to 10 mg twice daily, for moderate-to-severe alopecia areata. Patients received tofacitinib for 6 to 18 months and were then followed off drug for 6 months to check for delayed response and recurrence. For the treated patients, the SALT score, which quantifies what percentage of scalp surface area is affected, served as the measure of disease severity. High-throughput TCRbeta sequencing was used to examine T cell clonal expansion in alopecia areata in both the C3H/HeJ mouse model and human patients. Human TCRbeta sequencing covered scalp tissue and sorted CD4+ and CD8+ peripheral blood T cells from patchy and totalis/universalis alopecia areata patients and healthy controls. Patients on tofacitinib were biopsied at baseline and after 4 and 24 weeks of treatment, and several of the patients also had a later scalp biopsy. Scalp clonality was compared among normal scalp (n=4), patchy alopecia areata scalp (n=8), and alopecia totalis/universalis scalp (n=8). RNA came from the PAXgene miRNA kit for fixed scalp, the miRNeasy kit for PBMCs, and the RNeasy kit for mouse skin. TCRbeta CDR3 regions were amplified by immunoSEQ multiplex PCR using 35 Vbeta forward and 13 Jbeta reverse primers. The paper's findings and limits, for the study overall: Higher clonality and more expanded CD8+ clones were observed in lesional scalp than in normal scalp, particularly in alopecia totalis/universalis, a finding suggestive of antigenic drive. Shared TCR sequences between patients were less evident than in mice, which may be partly attributable to HLA diversity in the patient population. Resident alphabeta T cells in normal human skin are also sequenced, complicating scalp TCR repertoire analysis, unlike mouse skin dominated by gammadelta T cells. Tofacitinib significantly decreased scalp clonality and the number of expanded CD8+ clones among the top 100 scalp clones. Because the treated cohort was small and had just a single nonresponder, larger studies are needed to establish links between baseline CD8+ expansion and response. Many expanded lesional clones were found to persist in scalp and blood during tofacitinib treatment, and relapse after treatment cessation may be partly explained by this persistence.

The CDR3 has 11 amino acids, counting the end cysteine and phenylalanine. Solely the CDR3 DNA is kept, with 33 bases framed from the first base. Trimming costs V 6 bases and J 5 bases, and their ends lie 11 bases apart. CDR1 and CDR2 are read off the germline V gene (reference sequence) as DFQATT and SNEGSKA. This TCR was sampled from a human donor with alopecia areata. This sequence uses TRBV20-1 and TRBJ2-7, with the D gene too uncertain to name. The input for sequencing was CD4+ T cells sorted from blood, taken between weeks 55 and 65, from a patient treated with tofacitinib. This receptor has the CDR3 CSAQEIHEQYF. The DNA sequence is TGCAGTGCGCAGGAGATCCACGAGCAGTACTTC.